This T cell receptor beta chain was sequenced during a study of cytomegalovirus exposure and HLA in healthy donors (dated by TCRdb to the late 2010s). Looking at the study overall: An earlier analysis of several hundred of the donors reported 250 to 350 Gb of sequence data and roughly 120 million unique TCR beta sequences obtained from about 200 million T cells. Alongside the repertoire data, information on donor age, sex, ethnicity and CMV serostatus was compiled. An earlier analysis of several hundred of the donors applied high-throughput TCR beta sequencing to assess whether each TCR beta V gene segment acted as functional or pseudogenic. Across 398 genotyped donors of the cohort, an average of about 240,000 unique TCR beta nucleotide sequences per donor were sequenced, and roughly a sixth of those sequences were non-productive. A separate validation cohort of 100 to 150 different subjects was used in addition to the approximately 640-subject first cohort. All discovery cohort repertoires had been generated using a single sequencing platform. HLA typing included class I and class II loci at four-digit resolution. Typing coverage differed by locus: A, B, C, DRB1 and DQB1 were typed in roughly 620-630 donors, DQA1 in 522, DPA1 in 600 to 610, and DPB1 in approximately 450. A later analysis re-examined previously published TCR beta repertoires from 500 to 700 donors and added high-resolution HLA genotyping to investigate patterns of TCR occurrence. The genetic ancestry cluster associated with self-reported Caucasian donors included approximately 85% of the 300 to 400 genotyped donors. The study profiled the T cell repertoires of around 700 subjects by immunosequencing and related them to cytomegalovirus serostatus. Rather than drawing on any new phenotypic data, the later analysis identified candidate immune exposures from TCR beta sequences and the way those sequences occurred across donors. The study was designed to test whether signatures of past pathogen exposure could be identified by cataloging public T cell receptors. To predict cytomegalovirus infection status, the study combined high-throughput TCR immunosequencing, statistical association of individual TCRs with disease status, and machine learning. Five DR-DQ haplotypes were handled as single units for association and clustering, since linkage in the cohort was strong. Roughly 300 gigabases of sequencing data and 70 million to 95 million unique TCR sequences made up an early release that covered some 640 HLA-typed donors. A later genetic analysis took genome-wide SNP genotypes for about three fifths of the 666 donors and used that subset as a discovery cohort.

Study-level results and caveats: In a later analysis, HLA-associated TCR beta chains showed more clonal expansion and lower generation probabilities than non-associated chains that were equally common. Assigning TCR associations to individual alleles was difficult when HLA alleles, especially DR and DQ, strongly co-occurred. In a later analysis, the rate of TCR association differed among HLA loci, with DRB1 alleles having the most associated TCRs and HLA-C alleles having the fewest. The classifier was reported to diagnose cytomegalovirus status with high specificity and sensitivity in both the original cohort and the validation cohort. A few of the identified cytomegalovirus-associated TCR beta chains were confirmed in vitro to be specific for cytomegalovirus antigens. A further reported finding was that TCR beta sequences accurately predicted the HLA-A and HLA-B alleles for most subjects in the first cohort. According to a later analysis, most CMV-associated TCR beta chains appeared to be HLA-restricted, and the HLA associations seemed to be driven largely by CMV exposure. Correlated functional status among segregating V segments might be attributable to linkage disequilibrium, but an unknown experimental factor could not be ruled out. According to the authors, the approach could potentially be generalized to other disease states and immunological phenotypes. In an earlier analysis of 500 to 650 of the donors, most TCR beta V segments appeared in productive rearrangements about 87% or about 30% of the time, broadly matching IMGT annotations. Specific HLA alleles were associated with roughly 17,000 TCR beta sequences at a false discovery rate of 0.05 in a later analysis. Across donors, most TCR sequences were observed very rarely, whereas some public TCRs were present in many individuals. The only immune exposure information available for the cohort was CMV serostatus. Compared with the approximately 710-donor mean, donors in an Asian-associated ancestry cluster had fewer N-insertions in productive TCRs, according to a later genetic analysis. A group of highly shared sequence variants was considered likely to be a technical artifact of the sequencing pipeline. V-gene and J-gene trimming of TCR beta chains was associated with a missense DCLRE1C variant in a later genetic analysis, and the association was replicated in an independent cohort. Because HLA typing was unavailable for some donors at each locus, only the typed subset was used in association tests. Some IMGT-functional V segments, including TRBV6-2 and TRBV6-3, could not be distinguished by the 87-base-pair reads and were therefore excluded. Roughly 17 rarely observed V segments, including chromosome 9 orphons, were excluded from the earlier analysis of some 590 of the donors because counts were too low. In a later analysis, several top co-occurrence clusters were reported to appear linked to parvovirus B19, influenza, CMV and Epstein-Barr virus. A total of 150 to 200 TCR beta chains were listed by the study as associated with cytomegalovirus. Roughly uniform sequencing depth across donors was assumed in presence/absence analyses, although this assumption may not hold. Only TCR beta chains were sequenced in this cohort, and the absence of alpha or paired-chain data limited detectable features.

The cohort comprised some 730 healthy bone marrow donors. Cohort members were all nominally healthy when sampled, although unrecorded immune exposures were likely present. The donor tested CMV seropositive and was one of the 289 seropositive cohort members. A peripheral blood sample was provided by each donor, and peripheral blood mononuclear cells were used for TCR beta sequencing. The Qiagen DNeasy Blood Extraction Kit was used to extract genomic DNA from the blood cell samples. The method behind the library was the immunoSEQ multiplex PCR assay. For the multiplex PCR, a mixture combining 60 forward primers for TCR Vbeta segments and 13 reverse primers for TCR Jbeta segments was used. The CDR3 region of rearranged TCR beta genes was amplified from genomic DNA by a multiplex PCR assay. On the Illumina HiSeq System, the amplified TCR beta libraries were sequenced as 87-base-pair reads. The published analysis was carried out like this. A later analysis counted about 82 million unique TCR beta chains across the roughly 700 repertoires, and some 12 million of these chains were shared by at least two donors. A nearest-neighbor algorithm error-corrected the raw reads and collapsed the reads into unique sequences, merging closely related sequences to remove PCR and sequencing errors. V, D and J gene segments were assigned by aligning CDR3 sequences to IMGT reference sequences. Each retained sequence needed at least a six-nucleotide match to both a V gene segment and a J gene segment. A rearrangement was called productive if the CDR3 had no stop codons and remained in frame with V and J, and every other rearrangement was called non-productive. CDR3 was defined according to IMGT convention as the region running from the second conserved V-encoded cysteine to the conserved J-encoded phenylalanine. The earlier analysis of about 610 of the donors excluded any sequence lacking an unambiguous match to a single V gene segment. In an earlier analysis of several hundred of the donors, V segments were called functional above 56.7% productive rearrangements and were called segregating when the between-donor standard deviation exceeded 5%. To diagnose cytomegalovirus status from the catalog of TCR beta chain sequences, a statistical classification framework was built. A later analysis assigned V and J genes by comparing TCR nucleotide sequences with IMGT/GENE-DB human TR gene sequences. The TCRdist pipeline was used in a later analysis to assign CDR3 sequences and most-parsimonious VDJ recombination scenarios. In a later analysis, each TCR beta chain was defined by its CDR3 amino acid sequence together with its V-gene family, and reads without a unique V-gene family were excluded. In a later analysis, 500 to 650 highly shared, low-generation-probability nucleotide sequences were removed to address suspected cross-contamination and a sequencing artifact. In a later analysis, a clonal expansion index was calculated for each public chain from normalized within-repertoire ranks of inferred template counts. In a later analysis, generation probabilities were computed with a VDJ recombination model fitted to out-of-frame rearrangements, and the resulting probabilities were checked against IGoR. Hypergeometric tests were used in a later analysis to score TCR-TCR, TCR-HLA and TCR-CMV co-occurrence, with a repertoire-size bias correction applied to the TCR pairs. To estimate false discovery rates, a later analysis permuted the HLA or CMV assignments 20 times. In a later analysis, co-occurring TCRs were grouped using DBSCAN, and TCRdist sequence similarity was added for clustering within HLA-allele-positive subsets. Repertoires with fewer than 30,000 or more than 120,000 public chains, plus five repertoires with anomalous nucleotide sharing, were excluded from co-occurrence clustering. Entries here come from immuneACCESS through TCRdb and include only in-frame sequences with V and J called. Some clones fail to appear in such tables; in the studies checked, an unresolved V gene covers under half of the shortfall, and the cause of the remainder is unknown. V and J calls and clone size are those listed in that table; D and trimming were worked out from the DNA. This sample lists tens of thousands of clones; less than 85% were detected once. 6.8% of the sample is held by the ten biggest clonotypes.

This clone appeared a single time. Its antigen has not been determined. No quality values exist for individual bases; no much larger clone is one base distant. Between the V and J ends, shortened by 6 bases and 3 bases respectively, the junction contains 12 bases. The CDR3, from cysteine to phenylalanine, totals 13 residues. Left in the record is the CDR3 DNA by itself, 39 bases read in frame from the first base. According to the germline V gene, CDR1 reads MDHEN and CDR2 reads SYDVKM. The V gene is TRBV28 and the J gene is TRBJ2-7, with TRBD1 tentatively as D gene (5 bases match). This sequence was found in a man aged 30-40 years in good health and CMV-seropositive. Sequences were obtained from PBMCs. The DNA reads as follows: TGTGCCAGCAGCGACCCAGGGTTCTACGAGCAGTACTTC. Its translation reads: CASSDPGFYEQYF.